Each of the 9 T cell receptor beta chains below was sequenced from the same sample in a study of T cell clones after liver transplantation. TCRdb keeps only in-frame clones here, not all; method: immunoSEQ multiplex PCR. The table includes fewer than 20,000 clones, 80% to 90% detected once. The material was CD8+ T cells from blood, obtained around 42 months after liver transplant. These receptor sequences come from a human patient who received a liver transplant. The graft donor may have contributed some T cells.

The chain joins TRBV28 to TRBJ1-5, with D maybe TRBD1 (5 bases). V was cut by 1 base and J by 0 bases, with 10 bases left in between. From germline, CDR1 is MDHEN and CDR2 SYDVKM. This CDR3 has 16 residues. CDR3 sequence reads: CASSLLQEDSNQPQHF. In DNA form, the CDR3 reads TGTGCCAGCAGTTTATTACAGGAAGATAGCAATCAGCCCCAGCATTTT.

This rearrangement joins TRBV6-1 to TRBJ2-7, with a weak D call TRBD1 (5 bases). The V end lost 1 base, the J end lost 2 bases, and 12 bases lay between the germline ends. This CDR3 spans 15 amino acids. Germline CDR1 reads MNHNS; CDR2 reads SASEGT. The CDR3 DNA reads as TGTGCCAGCAGTGAAGTTACAGGATTGGCCTACGAGCAGTACTTC. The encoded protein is CASSEVTGLAYEQYF.

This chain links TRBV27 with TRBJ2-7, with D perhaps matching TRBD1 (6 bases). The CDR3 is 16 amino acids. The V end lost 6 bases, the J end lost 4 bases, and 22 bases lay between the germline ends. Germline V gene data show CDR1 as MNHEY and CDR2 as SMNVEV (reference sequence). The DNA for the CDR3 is TGTGCCAGCAGCGACTTTCTAGGGGTGGGGGCTTACGAGCAGTACTTC. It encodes CASSDFLGVGAYEQYF.

This chain's CDR3 is CASSLGGTGLYEQYF. The CDR3 DNA sequence: TGTGCCAGCAGCTTAGGTGGGACAGGATTATACGAGCAGTACTTC. The V and J genes are TRBV11-2 and TRBJ2-7, with 8 bases fitting TRBD1. The ends lost 1 base at V and 4 bases at J; junction bases unmatched: 6. The CDR3 is 15 residues long. Germline V gene sequence: CDR1 SGHAT, CDR2 FQNNGV.

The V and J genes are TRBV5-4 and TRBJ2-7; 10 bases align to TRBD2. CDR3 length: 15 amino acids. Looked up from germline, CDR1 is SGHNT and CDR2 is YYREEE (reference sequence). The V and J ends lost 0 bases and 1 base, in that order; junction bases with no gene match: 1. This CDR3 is CASSLGLAGSYEQYF. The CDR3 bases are TGTGCCAGCAGCTTGGGACTAGCGGGTTCCTACGAGCAGTACTTC.

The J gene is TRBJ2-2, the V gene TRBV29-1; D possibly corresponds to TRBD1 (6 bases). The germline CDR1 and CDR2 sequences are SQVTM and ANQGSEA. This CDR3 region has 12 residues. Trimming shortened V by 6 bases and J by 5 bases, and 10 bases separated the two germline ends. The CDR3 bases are TGCAGCGTCCAACAGGGAACCGGGGAGCTGTTTTTT. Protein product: CSVQQGTGELFF.

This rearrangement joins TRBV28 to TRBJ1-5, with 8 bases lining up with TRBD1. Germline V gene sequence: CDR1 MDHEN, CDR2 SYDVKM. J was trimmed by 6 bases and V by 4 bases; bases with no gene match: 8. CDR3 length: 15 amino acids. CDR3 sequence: CASSYPGTGSQPQHF. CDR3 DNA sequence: TGTGCCAGCAGTTACCCGGGGACAGGCAGTCAGCCCCAGCATTTT.

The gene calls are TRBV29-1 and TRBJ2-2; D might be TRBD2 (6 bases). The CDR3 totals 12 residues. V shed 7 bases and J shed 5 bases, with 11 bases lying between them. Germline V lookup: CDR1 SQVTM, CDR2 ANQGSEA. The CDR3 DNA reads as TGCAGCGGCTTACGGGAGACCGGGGAGCTGTTTTTT. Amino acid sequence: CSGLRETGELFF.

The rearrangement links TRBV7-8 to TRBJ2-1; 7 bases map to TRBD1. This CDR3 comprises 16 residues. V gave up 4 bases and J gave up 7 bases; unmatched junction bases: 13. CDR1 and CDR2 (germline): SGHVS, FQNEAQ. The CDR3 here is CASSSQGVRSANEQFF. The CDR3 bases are TGTGCCAGCAGCTCCCAGGGGGTAAGGAGTGCAAATGAGCAGTTCTTC.